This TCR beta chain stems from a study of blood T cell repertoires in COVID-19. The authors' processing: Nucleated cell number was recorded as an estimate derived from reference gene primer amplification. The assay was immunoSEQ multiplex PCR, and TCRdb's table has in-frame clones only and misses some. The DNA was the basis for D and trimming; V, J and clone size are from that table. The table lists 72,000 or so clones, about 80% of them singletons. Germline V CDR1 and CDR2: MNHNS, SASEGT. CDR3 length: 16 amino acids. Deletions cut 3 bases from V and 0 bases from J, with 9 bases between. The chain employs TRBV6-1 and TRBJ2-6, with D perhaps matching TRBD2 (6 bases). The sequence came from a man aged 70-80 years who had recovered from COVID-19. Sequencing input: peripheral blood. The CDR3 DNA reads TGTGCCAGCAGTGACGAGGAGGGCTCTGGGGCCAACGTCCTGACTTTC. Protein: CASSDEEGSGANVLTF.